This TCR beta chain came from a study of cytomegalovirus exposure and HLA in healthy donors. Note on this clone: As yet, its antigen is unknown.

13 Jbeta primers and 60 Vbeta primers were used for the PCR. Assay: immunoSEQ multiplex PCR; the TCRdb copy retains only in-frame clones and omits some. The profile covers roughly 160,000 clones, with 85% appearing a single time and 1% taken by the ten largest. In germline, CDR1 is LNHDA, CDR2 SQIVND (reference sequence). Trimming left V 5 bases short and J 1 base short, with 2 bases between. The CDR3 covers 11 residues. Study-level results: Previous analysis showed most TCR beta V segments were productive about 87% or about 30% of the time.

The sequence was collected from a boy aged 2 to 10 in good health and CMV-seronegative. V usage is TRBV19 and J usage is TRBJ1-2; D remains unclear. Material for sequencing was PBMCs. As DNA, the CDR3 is TGTGCCAGTAGTCTTAACTATGGCTACACCTTC. This translates into CASSLNYGYTF.